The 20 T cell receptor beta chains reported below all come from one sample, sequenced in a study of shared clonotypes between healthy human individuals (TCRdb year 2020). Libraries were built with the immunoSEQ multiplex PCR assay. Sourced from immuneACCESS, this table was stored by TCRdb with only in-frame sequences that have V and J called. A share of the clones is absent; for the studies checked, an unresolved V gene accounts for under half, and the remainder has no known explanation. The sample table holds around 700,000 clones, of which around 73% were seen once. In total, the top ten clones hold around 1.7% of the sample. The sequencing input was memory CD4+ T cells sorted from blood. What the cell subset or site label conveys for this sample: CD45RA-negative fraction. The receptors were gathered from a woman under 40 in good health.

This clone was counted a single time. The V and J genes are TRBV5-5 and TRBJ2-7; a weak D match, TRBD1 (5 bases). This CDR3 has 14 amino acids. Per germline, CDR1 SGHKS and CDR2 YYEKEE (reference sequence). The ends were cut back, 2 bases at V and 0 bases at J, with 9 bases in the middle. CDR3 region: CASSFDRFSYEQYF. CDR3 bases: TGTGCCAGCAGCTTCGACAGATTCTCCTACGAGCAGTACTTC.

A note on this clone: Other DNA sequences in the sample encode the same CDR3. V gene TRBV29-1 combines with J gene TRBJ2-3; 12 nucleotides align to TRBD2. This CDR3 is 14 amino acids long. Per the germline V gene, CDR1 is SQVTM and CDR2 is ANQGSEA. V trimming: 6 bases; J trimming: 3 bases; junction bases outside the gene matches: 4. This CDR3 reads CSVLAGGGTDTQYF. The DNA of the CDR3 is TGCAGCGTGCTAGCGGGAGGGGGGACAGATACGCAGTATTTT.

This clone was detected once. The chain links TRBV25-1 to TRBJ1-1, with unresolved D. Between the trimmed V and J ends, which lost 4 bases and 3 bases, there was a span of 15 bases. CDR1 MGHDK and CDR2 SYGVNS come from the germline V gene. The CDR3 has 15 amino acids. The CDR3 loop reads CASSVQHAGDTEAFF. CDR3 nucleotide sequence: TGTGCCAGCAGTGTTCAACACGCTGGCGACACTGAAGCTTTCTTT.

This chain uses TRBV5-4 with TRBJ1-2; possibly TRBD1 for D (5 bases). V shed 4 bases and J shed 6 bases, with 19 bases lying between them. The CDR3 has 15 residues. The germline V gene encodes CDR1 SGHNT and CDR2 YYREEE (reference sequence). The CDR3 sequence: CASSPLTRDGDGYTF. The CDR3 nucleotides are TGTGCCAGCAGCCCGCTAACCCGGGACGGCGATGGCTACACCTTC.

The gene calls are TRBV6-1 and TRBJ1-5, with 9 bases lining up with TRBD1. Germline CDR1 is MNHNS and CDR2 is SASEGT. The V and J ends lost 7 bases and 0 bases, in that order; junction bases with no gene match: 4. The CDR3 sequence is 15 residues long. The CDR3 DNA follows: TGTGCCAGCACTGGACAGGGGTATAGCAATCAGCCCCAGCATTTT. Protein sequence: CASTGQGYSNQPQHF.

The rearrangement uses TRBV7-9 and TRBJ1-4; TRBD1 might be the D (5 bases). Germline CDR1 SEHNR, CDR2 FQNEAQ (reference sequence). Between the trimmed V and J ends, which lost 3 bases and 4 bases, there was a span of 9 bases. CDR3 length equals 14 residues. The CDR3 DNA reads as TGTGCCAGCAGCTTCCAGGGCGGTAATGAAAAACTGTTTTTT. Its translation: CASSFQGGNEKLFF. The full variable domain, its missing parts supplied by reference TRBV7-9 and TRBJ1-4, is DTGVSQNPRHKITKRGQNVTFRCDPISEHNRLYWYRQTLGQGPEFLTYFQNEAQLEKSRLLSDRFSAERPKGSFSTLEIQRTEQGDSAMYLCASSFQGGNEKLFFGSGTQLSVL.

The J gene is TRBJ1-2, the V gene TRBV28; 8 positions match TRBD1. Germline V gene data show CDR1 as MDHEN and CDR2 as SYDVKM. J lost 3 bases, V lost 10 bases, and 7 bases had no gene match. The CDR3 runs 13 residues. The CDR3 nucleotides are TGTGCCACCGAGGGACAGGACTACTATGGCTACACCTTC. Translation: CATEGQDYYGYTF.

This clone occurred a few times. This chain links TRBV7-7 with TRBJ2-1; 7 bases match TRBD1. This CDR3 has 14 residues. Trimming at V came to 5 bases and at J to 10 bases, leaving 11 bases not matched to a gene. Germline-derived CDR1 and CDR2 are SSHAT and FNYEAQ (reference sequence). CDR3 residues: CASSQARGRGEQFF. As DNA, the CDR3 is TGTGCCAGCAGCCAAGCGAGGGGGCGCGGGGAGCAGTTCTTC. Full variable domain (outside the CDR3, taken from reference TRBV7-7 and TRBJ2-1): GAGVSQSPRYKVTKRGQDVTLRCDPISSHATLYWYQQALGQGPEFLTYFNYEAQPDKSGLPSDRFSAERPEGSISTLTIQRTEQRDSAMYRCASSQARGRGEQFFGPGTRLTVL.

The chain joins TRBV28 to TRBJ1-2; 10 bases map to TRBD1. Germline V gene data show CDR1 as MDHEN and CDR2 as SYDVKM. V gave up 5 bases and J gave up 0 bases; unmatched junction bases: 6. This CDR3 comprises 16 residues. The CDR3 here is CASSDPGTGANYGYTF. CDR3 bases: TGTGCCAGCAGTGACCCCGGGACAGGGGCTAACTATGGCTACACCTTC.

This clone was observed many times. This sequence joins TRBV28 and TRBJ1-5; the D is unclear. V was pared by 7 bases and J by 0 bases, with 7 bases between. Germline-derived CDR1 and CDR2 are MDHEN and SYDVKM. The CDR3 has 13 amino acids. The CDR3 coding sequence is TGTGCCAGCATCACTGTTAGCAATCAGCCCCAGCATTTT. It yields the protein CASITVSNQPQHF.

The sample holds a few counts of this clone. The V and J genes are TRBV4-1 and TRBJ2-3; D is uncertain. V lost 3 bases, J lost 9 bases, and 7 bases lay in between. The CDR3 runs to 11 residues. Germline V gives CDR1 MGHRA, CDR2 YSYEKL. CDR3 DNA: TGCGCCAGCAGCCATGTAGAAACGCAGTATTTT. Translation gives CASSHVETQYF.

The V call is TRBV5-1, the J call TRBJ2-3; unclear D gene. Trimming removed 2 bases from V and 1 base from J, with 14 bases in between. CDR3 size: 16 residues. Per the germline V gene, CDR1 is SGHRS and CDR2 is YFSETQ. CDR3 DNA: TGCGCCAGCAGCTTATCAGATTTTAGGGGCACAGATACGCAGTATTTT. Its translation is CASSLSDFRGTDTQYF. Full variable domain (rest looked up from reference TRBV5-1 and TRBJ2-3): KAGVTQTPRYLIKTRGQQVTLSCSPISGHRSVSWYQQTPGQGLQFLFEYFSETQRNKGNFPGRFSGRQFSNSRSEMNVSTLELGDSALYLCASSLSDFRGTDTQYFGPGTRLTVL.

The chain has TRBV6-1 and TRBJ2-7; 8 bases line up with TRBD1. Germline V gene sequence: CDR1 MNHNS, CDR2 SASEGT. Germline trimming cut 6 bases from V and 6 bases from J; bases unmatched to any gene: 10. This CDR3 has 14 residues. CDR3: CASRVGDRSLEQYF. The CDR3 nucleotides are TGTGCCAGCAGGGTAGGGGACAGGTCACTCGAGCAGTACTTC.

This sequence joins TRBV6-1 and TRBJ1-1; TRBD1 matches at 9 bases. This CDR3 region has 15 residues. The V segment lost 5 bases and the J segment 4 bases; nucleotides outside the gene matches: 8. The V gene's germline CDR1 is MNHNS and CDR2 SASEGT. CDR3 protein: CASSQPGTGRTEAFF. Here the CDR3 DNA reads TGTGCCAGCAGTCAACCCGGGACAGGGCGCACTGAAGCTTTCTTT.

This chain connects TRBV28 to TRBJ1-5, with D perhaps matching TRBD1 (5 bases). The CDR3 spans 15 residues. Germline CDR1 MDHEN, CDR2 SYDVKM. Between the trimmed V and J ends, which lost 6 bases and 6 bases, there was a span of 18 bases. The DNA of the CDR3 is TGTGCCAGCAGCTTCGGCGGGGGAAGCGGTCAGCCCCAGCATTTT. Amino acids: CASSFGGGSGQPQHF.

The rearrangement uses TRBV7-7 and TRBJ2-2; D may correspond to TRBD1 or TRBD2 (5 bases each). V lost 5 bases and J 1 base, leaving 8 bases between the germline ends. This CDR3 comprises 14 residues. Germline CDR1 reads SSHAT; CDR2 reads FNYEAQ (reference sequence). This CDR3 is CASSGGRNTGELFF. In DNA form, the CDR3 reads TGTGCCAGCAGCGGGGGACGGAACACCGGGGAGCTGTTTTTT. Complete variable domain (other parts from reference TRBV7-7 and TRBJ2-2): GAGVSQSPRYKVTKRGQDVTLRCDPISSHATLYWYQQALGQGPEFLTYFNYEAQPDKSGLPSDRFSAERPEGSISTLTIQRTEQRDSAMYRCASSGGRNTGELFFGEGSRLTVL.

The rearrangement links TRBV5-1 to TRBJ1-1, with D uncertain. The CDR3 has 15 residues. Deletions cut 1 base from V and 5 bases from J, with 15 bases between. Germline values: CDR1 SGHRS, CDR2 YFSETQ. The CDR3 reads CASSLTLLTETEAFF. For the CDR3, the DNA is TGCGCCAGCAGCTTGACGCTCTTGACTGAAACTGAAGCTTTCTTT.

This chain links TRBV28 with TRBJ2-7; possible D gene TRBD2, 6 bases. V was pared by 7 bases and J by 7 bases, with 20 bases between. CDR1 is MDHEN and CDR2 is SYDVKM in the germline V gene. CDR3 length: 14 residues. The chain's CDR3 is CASTPQLALGEQYF. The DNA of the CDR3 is TGTGCCAGCACCCCCCAACTAGCCCTCGGGGAGCAGTACTTC.

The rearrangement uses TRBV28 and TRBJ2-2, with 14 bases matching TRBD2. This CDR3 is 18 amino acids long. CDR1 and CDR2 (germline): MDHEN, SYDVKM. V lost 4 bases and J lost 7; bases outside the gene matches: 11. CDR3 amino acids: CASSSQGTSGGGSGELFF. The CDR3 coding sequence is TGTGCCAGCAGTTCCCAAGGGACTAGCGGGGGCGGCAGCGGGGAGCTGTTTTTT.

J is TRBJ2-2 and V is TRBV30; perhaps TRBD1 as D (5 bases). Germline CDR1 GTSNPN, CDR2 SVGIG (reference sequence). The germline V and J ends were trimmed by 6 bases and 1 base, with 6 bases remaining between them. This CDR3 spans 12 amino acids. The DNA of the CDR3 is TGTGCCTGCGACAGGAACACCGGGGAGCTGTTTTTT. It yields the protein CACDRNTGELFF.